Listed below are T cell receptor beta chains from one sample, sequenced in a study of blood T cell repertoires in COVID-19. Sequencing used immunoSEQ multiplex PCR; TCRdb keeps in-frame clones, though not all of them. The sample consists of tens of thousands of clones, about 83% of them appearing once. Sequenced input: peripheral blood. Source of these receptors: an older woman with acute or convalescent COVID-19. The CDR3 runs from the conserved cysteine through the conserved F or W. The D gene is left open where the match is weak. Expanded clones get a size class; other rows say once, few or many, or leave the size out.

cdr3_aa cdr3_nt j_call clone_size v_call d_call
CASSDSGRENTIYF TGTGCCAGCAGTGATTCAGGGCGAGAAAACACCATATATTTT TRBJ1-3 once TRBV6-1 -
CASSFPQGYSNSPLHF TGTGCCAGCAGTTTCCCCCAGGGGTATAGTAATTCACCCCTCCACTTT TRBJ1-6 - TRBV28 -
CASSIPGLSTGELFF TGTGCCAGTAGTATTCCGGGACTTAGCACCGGGGAGCTGTTTTTT TRBJ2-2 - TRBV19 -
CASSQPLGADTQYF TGTGCCAGCAGCCAACCCCTCGGGGCAGATACGCAGTATTTT TRBJ2-3 - TRBV3-1/TRBV3-2 -
CSSYGNYGYTF TGCAGCAGTTACGGTAACTATGGCTACACCTTC TRBJ1-2 few TRBV29-1 -
CASSTGGGGLGDEQFF TGTGCCAGCAGTACAGGGGGCGGAGGTCTCGGTGATGAGCAGTTCTTC TRBJ2-1 - TRBV2 TRBD1
CASSPTSGAGTQYF TGTGCCAGCAGCCCGACTAGCGGTGCGGGGACCCAGTACTTC TRBJ2-5 - TRBV14 TRBD2
CASPRDRGLGNTIYF TGCGCCAGCCCAAGGGACAGGGGGCTAGGAAACACCATATATTTT TRBJ1-3 - TRBV10-1 TRBD1
CASSLGWGGGAPSDRNEQFF TGTGCCAGCAGCTTAGGATGGGGCGGGGGGGCCCCCTCCGATCGGAATGAGCAGTTCTTC TRBJ2-1 - TRBV11-3 TRBD2
CASSLAETAGWAEAFF TGTGCCAGCAGCTTGGCCGAAACGGCGGGATGGGCTGAAGCTTTCTTT TRBJ1-1 - TRBV5-6 -
CASSGGLGWGTEAFF TGTGCCAGTAGTGGGGGGTTAGGTTGGGGCACTGAAGCTTTCTTT TRBJ1-1 - TRBV19 -
CAARGSNQPQHF TGTGCCGCCAGGGGGAGCAATCAGCCCCAGCATTTT TRBJ1-5 - TRBV10-3 TRBD1
CASSDPSGGGTEAFF TGTGCCAGCAGTGATCCCTCCGGCGGTGGCACTGAAGCTTTCTTT TRBJ1-1 - TRBV25-1 -
CASSLRGGVEAFF TGCGCCAGCAGCTTGCGGGGAGGGGTAGAAGCTTTCTTT TRBJ1-1 - TRBV5-1 -
CASSKTQGWNYTF TGTGCCAGCAGCAAGACGCAGGGGTGGAACTACACCTTC TRBJ1-2 - TRBV7-9 -
CASSLGGNGGRHNEQFF TGTGCCAGCAGCTTAGGAGGAAATGGTGGTCGACACAATGAGCAGTTCTTC TRBJ2-1 - TRBV11-3 -
CASSPGLAGQETQYF TGTGCCAGCAGCCCGGGACTAGCGGGGCAAGAGACCCAGTACTTC TRBJ2-5 - TRBV5-8 TRBD2
CASSEDRGGTDTQYF TGTGCCAGCAGTGAAGACAGGGGAGGTACAGATACGCAGTATTTT TRBJ2-3 - TRBV6-1 -
CALTGGREKLFF TGTGCCTTGACAGGGGGCCGGGAAAAACTGTTTTTT TRBJ1-4 - TRBV30 TRBD1
CASSSRQGALYGYTF TGTGCCAGCAGCTCGCGACAGGGGGCGCTTTATGGCTACACCTTC TRBJ1-2 - TRBV11-2 TRBD1
CASSSLTASTEAFF TGCGCCAGCAGCTCACTGACAGCATCCACTGAAGCTTTCTTT TRBJ1-1 - TRBV5-1 -
CASSSGTGLETQYF TGTGCCAGCAGCTCCGGGACAGGGCTGGAGACCCAGTACTTC TRBJ2-5 - TRBV6-5 TRBD1
CASSQVDRNYGYTF TGTGCCAGCAGCCAAGTGGACAGGAACTATGGCTACACCTTC TRBJ1-2 - TRBV3-1/TRBV3-2 TRBD1
CASSLDRTGRRETQYF TGTGCCAGCAGCTTGGACAGGACAGGGAGAAGGGAGACCCAGTACTTC TRBJ2-5 - TRBV5-4 TRBD1
CASSLDRVSYNEQFF TGTGCCAGCAGCTTGGACAGGGTTTCCTACAATGAGCAGTTCTTC TRBJ2-1 - TRBV11-2 TRBD1
CASSGSAGSSNSPLHF TGTGCCAGCAGCGGATCCGCAGGGTCTAGTAATTCACCCCTCCACTTT TRBJ1-6 - TRBV9 -
CSVDSRPYLAGIRDEQFF TGCAGCGTTGATTCCCGGCCGTACCTAGCGGGAATACGGGATGAGCAGTTCTTC TRBJ2-1 - TRBV29-1 TRBD2
CASSSPQGAVTEAFF TGTGCCAGTAGTTCCCCACAGGGGGCCGTCACTGAAGCTTTCTTT TRBJ1-1 few TRBV19 TRBD1
CASRQGYNSPLHF TGTGCCAGCAGACAGGGCTATAATTCACCCCTCCACTTT TRBJ1-6 few TRBV6-6 -
CATSREDTYTMQTQYF TGTGCCACCAGCAGAGAGGACACCTACACAATGCAGACCCAGTACTTC TRBJ2-5 - TRBV15 -
CASSQVAGEHNEQFF TGTGCCAGCAGCCAAGTAGCGGGGGAACACAATGAGCAGTTCTTC TRBJ2-1 - TRBV3-1/TRBV3-2 TRBD2
CASSLRTSGVKNNEQFF TGTGCCAGCAGCCTAAGGACTAGCGGGGTGAAAAACAATGAGCAGTTCTTC TRBJ2-1 - TRBV3-1/TRBV3-2 TRBD2
CASSPRTSGGLNEQFF TGTGCCAGCAGCCCCCGGACTAGCGGGGGGTTAAATGAGCAGTTCTTC TRBJ2-1 - TRBV5-4 TRBD2
CASSQSAGNEQFF TGTGCCAGCAGCCAATCAGCGGGGAATGAGCAGTTCTTC TRBJ2-1 - TRBV3-1/TRBV3-2 TRBD2
CASSPAMSYEQFF TGTGCCAGCTCACCAGCTATGAGCTATGAGCAGTTCTTC TRBJ2-1 once TRBV18 -
CASSFTPSSGNTIYF TGTGCCAGCAGCTTTACCCCTAGCTCTGGAAACACCATATATTTT TRBJ1-3 - TRBV7-2 -
CASSWKGTGDNSPLHF TGCGCCAGCAGCTGGAAAGGGACAGGGGATAATTCACCCCTCCACTTT TRBJ1-6 - TRBV5-1 TRBD1
CASSTDRGRPEAFF TGTGCCAGCAGCACCGACAGGGGGCGGCCTGAAGCTTTCTTT TRBJ1-1 - TRBV7-9 TRBD1
CASSPGTGRAKKLFF TGTGCCAGCTCACCGGGGACAGGGCGGGCGAAAAAACTGTTTTTT TRBJ1-4 - TRBV18 TRBD1
CASGQGQGNQPQHF TGTGCCAGCGGACAGGGACAGGGCAATCAGCCCCAGCATTTT TRBJ1-5 once TRBV28 TRBD1
CASSQVEAGLLGTQYF TGTGCCAGCAGCCAAGTAGAAGCAGGCCTATTAGGGACCCAGTACTTC TRBJ2-5 few TRBV4-2 -
CASSLGQLAETQYF TGTGCCAGCTCTCTAGGCCAACTAGCTGAGACCCAGTACTTC TRBJ2-5 few TRBV6-5 -
CASSQDREGIQYF TGTGCCAGTAGTCAGGACAGGGAGGGCATTCAGTACTTC TRBJ2-4 - TRBV19 -
CASSVRGENSPLHF TGTGCCAGCAGCGTGCGGGGCGAAAATTCACCCCTCCACTTT TRBJ1-6 - TRBV9 -
CASSPAGNRVPDTQYF TGTGCCAGCAGCCCCGCGGGTAACAGGGTTCCAGATACGCAGTATTTT TRBJ2-3 - TRBV11-3 -
CASTVRRGYTEAFF TGTGCCAGCACGGTCCGGAGGGGCTACACTGAAGCTTTCTTT TRBJ1-1 - TRBV6-5 -
CASSSVGLSSYNEQFF TGCGCCAGCAGTTCCGTAGGACTAAGCTCCTACAATGAGCAGTTCTTC TRBJ2-1 once TRBV5-1 -
CASSFRTAREKLFF TGTGCCAGCAGCTTCCGGACAGCCCGTGAAAAACTGTTTTTT TRBJ1-4 - TRBV7-9 -
CASSDGQGNYGYTF TGTGCCAGCAGTGATGGGCAGGGCAACTATGGCTACACCTTC TRBJ1-2 - TRBV25-1 -